Listed below are T cell receptor beta chains from one sample, sequenced in a study of blood T cell repertoires in COVID-19. Assay: immunoSEQ multiplex PCR; the TCRdb copy retains only in-frame clones and omits some. Among about 61,000 clones listed, 88% were seen once. Input material: peripheral blood. The receptors come from a woman aged 50 to 60 with active or convalescent COVID-19. Each CDR3 is given with its conserved first and last residue. The order of the fields is D gene, V gene, clone size, J gene, CDR3 length, CDR3 protein, CDR3 DNA. A D gene is named only where the DNA matches it firmly. Size values are once, few and many counts, or a class for expanded clones, and some rows have none.

d_gene: TRBD1; v_gene: TRBV2; abundance: -; j_gene: TRBJ1-1; len: 13; CDR3aa: CASSPWTGPEAFF; CDR3nt: TGTGCCAGCAGCCCCTGGACAGGGCCCGAAGCTTTCTTT
d_gene: -; v_gene: TRBV10-2; abundance: -; j_gene: TRBJ1-1; len: 14; CDR3aa: CASSEQGGRTEAFF; CDR3nt: TGCGCCAGCAGTGAACAGGGAGGGAGAACTGAAGCTTTCTTT
d_gene: -; v_gene: TRBV5-1; abundance: few; j_gene: TRBJ2-1; len: 14; CDR3aa: CASSWAPGEGEQFF; CDR3nt: TGCGCCAGCAGCTGGGCCCCAGGGGAGGGTGAGCAGTTCTTC
d_gene: -; v_gene: TRBV27; abundance: -; j_gene: TRBJ2-2; len: 15; CDR3aa: CASSSRVYLTGELFF; CDR3nt: TGTGCCAGCAGTTCACGAGTCTACCTCACCGGGGAGCTGTTTTTT
d_gene: TRBD2; v_gene: TRBV30; abundance: once; j_gene: TRBJ2-1; len: 15; CDR3aa: CAWTFLAGGLNEQFF; CDR3nt: TGTGCCTGGACCTTTCTAGCGGGAGGTCTCAATGAGCAGTTCTTC
d_gene: -; v_gene: TRBV14; abundance: once; j_gene: TRBJ1-1; len: 14; CDR3aa: CASSQEPGSTEAFF; CDR3nt: TGTGCCAGCAGCCAAGAGCCAGGGTCCACTGAAGCTTTCTTT
d_gene: TRBD2; v_gene: TRBV28; abundance: -; j_gene: TRBJ2-1; len: 15; CDR3aa: CASIGSGRPYNEQFF; CDR3nt: TGTGCCAGCATCGGCAGCGGGAGACCCTACAATGAGCAGTTCTTC
d_gene: -; v_gene: TRBV7-9; abundance: -; j_gene: TRBJ2-1; len: 12; CDR3aa: CASSSDSNEQFF; CDR3nt: TGTGCCAGCAGCTCAGACTCGAATGAGCAGTTCTTC
d_gene: TRBD2; v_gene: TRBV7-3; abundance: -; j_gene: TRBJ2-7; len: 17; CDR3aa: CASSSLGGGLAAYEQYF; CDR3nt: TGTGCCAGCAGCTCCCTCGGGGGGGGACTAGCGGCCTACGAGCAGTACTTC
d_gene: -; v_gene: TRBV3-1/TRBV3-2; abundance: -; j_gene: TRBJ2-2; len: 15; CDR3aa: CASSQAGVSTGELFF; CDR3nt: TGTGCCAGCAGCCAAGCGGGAGTAAGCACCGGGGAGCTGTTTTTT
d_gene: TRBD2; v_gene: TRBV7-6; abundance: once; j_gene: TRBJ2-1; len: 13; CDR3aa: CASSLASGNEQFF; CDR3nt: TGTGCCAGCAGCTTAGCTAGCGGGAATGAGCAGTTCTTC
d_gene: -; v_gene: TRBV19; abundance: -; j_gene: TRBJ2-3; len: 12; CDR3aa: CATRQDTDTQYF; CDR3nt: TGTGCCACCCGACAGGACACAGATACGCAGTATTTT
d_gene: -; v_gene: TRBV6-1; abundance: -; j_gene: TRBJ2-7; len: 14; CDR3aa: CASSEGPNSYEQYF; CDR3nt: TGTGCCAGCAGTGAAGGGCCAAATTCCTACGAGCAGTACTTC
d_gene: TRBD1; v_gene: TRBV30; abundance: -; j_gene: TRBJ1-4; len: 16; CDR3aa: CAWSAPQGVNWEKLFF; CDR3nt: TGTGCCTGGAGTGCCCCTCAGGGGGTAAATTGGGAAAAACTGTTTTTT
d_gene: TRBD2; v_gene: TRBV11-3; abundance: -; j_gene: TRBJ2-2; len: 14; CDR3aa: CASSLGTRTGELFF; CDR3nt: TGTGCCAGCAGCTTGGGGACTAGGACCGGGGAGCTGTTTTTT
d_gene: TRBD2; v_gene: TRBV13; abundance: -; j_gene: TRBJ2-1; len: 17; CDR3aa: CASSGRLAGGSYNEQFF; CDR3nt: TGTGCCAGCAGCGGACGACTAGCGGGAGGTTCCTACAATGAGCAGTTCTTC
d_gene: TRBD1; v_gene: TRBV7-2; abundance: -; j_gene: TRBJ1-4; len: 17; CDR3aa: CASSLGPGQATNEKLFF; CDR3nt: TGTGCCAGCAGCTTAGGGCCCGGACAGGCAACTAATGAAAAACTGTTTTTT
d_gene: -; v_gene: TRBV4-2; abundance: -; j_gene: TRBJ2-3; len: 16; CDR3aa: CASSQEPSHLEGVEYF; CDR3nt: TGTGCCAGCAGCCAAGAACCATCCCATCTGGAGGGCGTGGAGTATTTT
d_gene: TRBD1; v_gene: TRBV5-1; abundance: -; j_gene: TRBJ2-4; len: 13; CDR3aa: CASSHGQGDIQYF; CDR3nt: TGCGCCAGCAGCCACGGACAGGGAGACATTCAGTACTTC
d_gene: -; v_gene: TRBV2; abundance: once; j_gene: TRBJ2-7; len: 14; CDR3aa: CASSEIAPSYEQYF; CDR3nt: TGTGCCAGCAGTGAAATAGCGCCCTCCTACGAGCAGTACTTC
d_gene: TRBD1; v_gene: TRBV7-8; abundance: -; j_gene: TRBJ1-3; len: 16; CDR3aa: CASSSGTGGSGNTIYF; CDR3nt: TGTGCCAGCAGCTCGGGGACAGGGGGCTCTGGAAACACCATATATTTT
d_gene: TRBD1; v_gene: TRBV7-6; abundance: -; j_gene: TRBJ2-1; len: 15; CDR3aa: CASRKGQGARNEQFF; CDR3nt: TGTGCCAGCAGGAAGGGACAGGGGGCGCGGAATGAGCAGTTCTTC
d_gene: -; v_gene: TRBV7-3; abundance: -; j_gene: TRBJ2-5; len: 14; CDR3aa: CASSLTGRQETQYF; CDR3nt: TGTGCCAGCAGCTTAACTGGCAGGCAAGAGACCCAGTACTTC
d_gene: TRBD1; v_gene: TRBV19; abundance: -; j_gene: TRBJ1-2; len: 14; CDR3aa: CASTKQDRGRGYTF; CDR3nt: TGTGCCAGTACTAAACAAGACAGGGGCCGTGGCTACACCTTC
d_gene: -; v_gene: TRBV5-5; abundance: -; j_gene: TRBJ2-3; len: 16; CDR3aa: CASSQKAGHTGDTQYF; CDR3nt: TGTGCCAGCAGTCAAAAAGCGGGACATACGGGGGATACGCAGTATTTT
d_gene: TRBD2; v_gene: TRBV19; abundance: -; j_gene: TRBJ2-1; len: 16; CDR3aa: CASSTILAGAENEQFF; CDR3nt: TGTGCCAGTAGTACTATACTAGCGGGAGCCGAAAATGAGCAGTTCTTC
d_gene: TRBD1; v_gene: TRBV3-1/TRBV3-2; abundance: -; j_gene: TRBJ2-5; len: 16; CDR3aa: CASSQRRTGFSETQYF; CDR3nt: TGTGCCAGCAGCCAACGCCGGACAGGCTTCTCGGAGACCCAGTACTTC
d_gene: TRBD2; v_gene: TRBV10-3; abundance: -; j_gene: TRBJ2-3; len: 14; CDR3aa: CAIGTGLSTDTQYF; CDR3nt: TGTGCCATAGGTACGGGACTAAGCACAGATACGCAGTATTTT
d_gene: -; v_gene: TRBV4-2; abundance: once; j_gene: TRBJ2-7; len: 12; CDR3aa: CASSQTNYEQYF; CDR3nt: TGTGCCAGCAGCCAGACTAACTACGAGCAGTACTTC
d_gene: -; v_gene: TRBV7-9; abundance: -; j_gene: TRBJ2-7; len: 13; CDR3aa: CASSHRDSYEQYF; CDR3nt: TGTGCCAGCAGCCATAGAGACTCCTACGAGCAGTACTTC
d_gene: -; v_gene: TRBV10-1; abundance: -; j_gene: TRBJ2-2; len: 16; CDR3aa: CASSDSPGIHTGELFF; CDR3nt: TGCGCCAGCAGTGACTCCCCCGGGATCCACACCGGGGAGCTGTTTTTT
d_gene: -; v_gene: TRBV5-1; abundance: -; j_gene: TRBJ1-2; len: 13; CDR3aa: CASSLGQQNGYTF; CDR3nt: TGCGCCAGCAGCTTGGGACAGCAGAACGGCTACACCTTC
d_gene: -; v_gene: TRBV29-1; abundance: -; j_gene: TRBJ1-1; len: 15; CDR3aa: CSVEGPEGVNTEAFF; CDR3nt: TGCAGCGTTGAAGGTCCCGAGGGGGTGAACACTGAAGCTTTCTTT
d_gene: -; v_gene: TRBV11-2; abundance: -; j_gene: TRBJ2-7; len: 14; CDR3aa: CASSLETGIYEQYF; CDR3nt: TGTGCCAGCAGCTTAGAAACAGGTATCTACGAGCAGTACTTC
d_gene: -; v_gene: TRBV7-3; abundance: -; j_gene: TRBJ1-1; len: 14; CDR3aa: CASSLQGFNTEAFF; CDR3nt: TGTGCCAGCAGCTTACAGGGGTTTAACACTGAAGCTTTCTTT
d_gene: TRBD2; v_gene: TRBV27; abundance: -; j_gene: TRBJ2-2; len: 15; CDR3aa: CASSLAGVRTGELFF; CDR3nt: TGTGCCAGCAGTCTAGCGGGAGTTCGGACCGGGGAGCTGTTTTTT
d_gene: TRBD2; v_gene: TRBV3-1/TRBV3-2; abundance: -; j_gene: TRBJ2-7; len: 16; CDR3aa: CASSQDRASGSYEQYF; CDR3nt: TGTGCCAGCAGCCAAGATCGGGCTAGCGGGAGCTACGAGCAGTACTTC
d_gene: TRBD2; v_gene: TRBV27; abundance: once; j_gene: TRBJ2-2; len: 18; CDR3aa: CASSLAASGSGNTGELFF; CDR3nt: TGTGCCAGCAGTTTGGCGGCCAGCGGGAGCGGAAACACCGGGGAGCTGTTTTTT
d_gene: -; v_gene: TRBV5-6; abundance: -; j_gene: TRBJ2-7; len: 14; CDR3aa: CASRYTGLSYEQYF; CDR3nt: TGTGCCAGCAGATATACGGGACTGTCCTACGAGCAGTACTTC